The 10 T cell receptor beta chains below all came from one sample that was sequenced in a study of blood T cell repertoires in COVID-19. TCRdb's copy holds only in-frame clones and misses some; the assay was immunoSEQ multiplex PCR. The table shows 200,000 to 250,000 clones, with roughly 87% occurring only once. Sequenced material: PBMCs or T cells enriched from blood (not recorded which). The receptors come from a man aged 18 to 35 with acute COVID-19.

This chain connects TRBV28 to TRBJ2-3; 12 nucleotides match TRBD2. The CDR3 is made up of 16 amino acids. Germline CDR1 MDHEN, CDR2 SYDVKM. V trimming: 4 bases; J trimming: 1 base; junction bases outside the gene matches: 3. The CDR3, as DNA: TGTGCCAGCAGTTCACGGACTAGCGGGGGCACAGATACGCAGTATTTT. Its translation: CASSSRTSGGTDTQYF.

The chain recombines TRBV30 with TRBJ1-2; D is uncertain. Deletions cut 0 bases from V and 9 bases from J, with 14 bases between. The CDR3 length is 13 residues. The germline V gene has CDR1 GTSNPN and CDR2 SVGIG (reference sequence). This chain's CDR3 is CAWSVLDRSSYTF. The CDR3 DNA reads as TGTGCCTGGAGTGTACTAGACCGCAGCAGCTACACCTTC.

This clone was recorded once. CDR3 protein: CASGRTSHNNEQFF. The CDR3 coding sequence is TGTGCCAGCGGCCGGACTAGTCACAACAATGAGCAGTTCTTC. V and J are TRBV5-5 and TRBJ2-1; 7 bases map to TRBD2. The CDR3 runs 14 residues. Germline V CDR1 and CDR2: SGHKS, YYEKEE (reference sequence). Trimming cost V 7 bases and J 5 bases; bases outside gene matches: 9.

This clone was detected a few times. The chain links TRBV2 to TRBJ1-2; D gene unclear. V lost 6 bases to trimming and J lost 6 bases, with 11 bases between them. Germline assignment: CDR1 SNHLY and CDR2 FYNNEI. The CDR3 is made up of 12 amino acids. CDR3 sequence (DNA): TGTGCCAGCAGCCTCACTTTTGATGGCTACACCTTC. It yields the protein CASSLTFDGYTF.

This chain links TRBV7-2 with TRBJ2-7, with D perhaps matching TRBD1 (5 bases). Germline V gives CDR1 SGHTA, CDR2 FQGNSA. V gave up 1 base and J gave up 3 bases, with 13 bases separating them. The CDR3 has 15 amino acids. CDR3 coding DNA: TGTGCCAGCAGCTTAGGGCAGGGCCTCTTCTACGAGCAGTACTTC. Protein product: CASSLGQGLFYEQYF.

There are a few counts of this clone. The CDR3 DNA follows: TGTGCCAGCAGTGAGTTTGTCGGAGACACCGGGGAGCTGTTTTTT. It specifies CASSEFVGDTGELFF. V and J are TRBV2 and TRBJ2-2, with no clear D. Per germline, CDR1 SNHLY and CDR2 FYNNEI. Deletions cut 3 bases from V and 3 bases from J, with 11 bases between. The CDR3 has 15 residues. The full variable domain, rest sourced from reference TRBV2 and TRBJ2-2, is EPEVTQTPSHQVTQMGQEVILRCVPISNHLYFYWYRQILGQKVEFLVSFYNNEISEKSEIFDDQFSVERPDGSNFTLKIRSTKLEDSAMYFCASSEFVGDTGELFFGEGSRLTVL.

V is TRBV11-2 and J is TRBJ1-1; no firm D call. The CDR3 extends over 17 amino acids. V dropped 0 bases and J dropped 4 bases, with 18 bases sitting between them. The germline V gene encodes CDR1 SGHAT and CDR2 FQNNGV. In nucleotides, the CDR3 is TGTGCCAGCAGCTTAGATTCAAAGGCTCGTGAGGCCACTGAAGCTTTCTTT. Its translation: CASSLDSKAREATEAFF.

This clone appeared a single time. The chain carries TRBV7-2 and TRBJ2-7; D possibly corresponds to TRBD1 (6 bases). This CDR3 region has 14 residues. Germline V gene lookup returns CDR1 SGHTA and CDR2 FQGNSA. Trimming cost V 3 bases and J 2 bases, with 11 bases left between them. The CDR3 region is CASSFGTYTYEQYF. The CDR3 coding sequence is TGTGCCAGCAGCTTCGGGACATATACCTACGAGCAGTACTTC.

This chain uses TRBV12-5 with TRBJ2-7, with TRBD2 matching 8 bases. Trimming took 2 bases from V and 4 from J; bases not matched to a gene: 7. CDR1 LGHNT and CDR2 FRNRAP come from the germline V gene. CDR3 length: 15 amino acids. CDR3 sequence: CASGLSAGGPYEQYF. The DNA for the CDR3 is TGTGCTAGTGGTTTGTCGGCGGGAGGCCCATACGAGCAGTACTTC.

The chain carries TRBV16 and TRBJ1-1, with a weak D call TRBD1 (6 bases). The V gene's germline CDR1 is KGHSY and CDR2 FQNENV. CDR3 size: 13 residues. V lost 5 bases to trimming and J lost 4 bases, with 11 bases between them. The CDR3 nucleotides read TGTGCCAGCAGCAAGACAGGATTCACTGAAGCTTTCTTT. It yields the protein CASSKTGFTEAFF. Complete variable domain (other parts from reference TRBV16 and TRBJ1-1): GEEVAQTPKHLVRGEGQKAKLYCAPIKGHSYVFWYQQVLKNEFKFLISFQNENVFDETGMPKERFSAKCLPNSPCSLEIQATKLEDSAVYFCASSKTGFTEAFFGQGTRLTVV.